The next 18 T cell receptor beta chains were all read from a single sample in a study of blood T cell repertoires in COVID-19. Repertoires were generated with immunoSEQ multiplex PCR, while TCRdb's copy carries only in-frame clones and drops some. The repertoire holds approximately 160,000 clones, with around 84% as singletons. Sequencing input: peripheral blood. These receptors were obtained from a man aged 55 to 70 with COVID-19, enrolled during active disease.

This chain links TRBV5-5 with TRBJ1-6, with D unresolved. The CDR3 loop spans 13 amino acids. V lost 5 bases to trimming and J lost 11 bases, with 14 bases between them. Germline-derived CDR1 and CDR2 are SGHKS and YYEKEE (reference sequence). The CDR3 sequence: CASSPGSRTPLHF. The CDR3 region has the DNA TGTGCCAGCAGTCCCGGGTCGCGGACACCCCTCCACTTT.

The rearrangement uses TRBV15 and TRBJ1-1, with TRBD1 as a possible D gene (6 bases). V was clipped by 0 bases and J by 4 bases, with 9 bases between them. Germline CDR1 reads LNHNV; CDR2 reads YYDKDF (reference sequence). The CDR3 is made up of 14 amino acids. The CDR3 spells CATSRDTGRTEAFF. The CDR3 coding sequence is TGTGCCACCAGCAGAGATACAGGGCGCACTGAAGCTTTCTTT. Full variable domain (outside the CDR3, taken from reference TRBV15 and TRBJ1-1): DAMVIQNPRYQVTQFGKPVTLSCSQTLNHNVMYWYQQKSSQAPKLLFHYYDKDFNNEADTPDNFQSRRPNTSFCFLDIRSPGLGDTAMYLCATSRDTGRTEAFFGQGTRLTVV.

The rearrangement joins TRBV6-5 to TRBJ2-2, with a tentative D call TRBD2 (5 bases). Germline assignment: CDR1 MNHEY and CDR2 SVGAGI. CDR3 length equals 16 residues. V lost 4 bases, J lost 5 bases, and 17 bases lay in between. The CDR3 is CASSSAGILRTGELFF. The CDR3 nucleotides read TGTGCCAGCAGTTCGGCCGGGATTTTGCGGACCGGGGAGCTGTTTTTT.

CDR3 DNA sequence: TGCGCCAGCAGCTTGGAAGGGACAGGGGACGGTGGCTACACCTTC. Its protein product is CASSLEGTGDGGYTF. J is TRBJ1-2 and V is TRBV5-1; TRBD1 matches at 10 bases. With 0 bases clipped from V and 7 bases from J, the junction kept 6 bases outside the gene matches. The CDR3 runs 15 residues. The V gene's germline CDR1 is SGHRS and CDR2 YFSETQ.

In DNA form, the CDR3 reads TGTGCCAGTAGTATTCCAGGGGAGGGGACGCAGTATTTT. This encodes CASSIPGEGTQYF. The rearrangement links TRBV19 to TRBJ2-3, with a tentative D call TRBD2 (7 bases). Trimming pared 3 bases from V and 9 bases from J, leaving 13 bases between. Germline V gene sequence: CDR1 LNHDA, CDR2 SQIVND (reference sequence). The CDR3 consists of 13 residues.

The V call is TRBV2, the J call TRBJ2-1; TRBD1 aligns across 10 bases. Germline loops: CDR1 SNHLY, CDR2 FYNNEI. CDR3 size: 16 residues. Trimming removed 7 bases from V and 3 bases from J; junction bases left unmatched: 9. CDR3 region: CASNRQGALIYNEQFF. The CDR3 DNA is TGTGCCAGCAACCGACAGGGGGCGCTGATCTACAATGAGCAGTTCTTC.

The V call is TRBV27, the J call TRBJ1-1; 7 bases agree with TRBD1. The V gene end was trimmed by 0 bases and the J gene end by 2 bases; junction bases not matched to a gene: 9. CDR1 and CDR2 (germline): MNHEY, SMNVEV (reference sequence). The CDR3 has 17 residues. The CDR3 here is CASSLSLDRAINTEAFF. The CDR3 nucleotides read TGTGCCAGCAGTTTATCCCTCGACAGGGCGATAAACACTGAAGCTTTCTTT.

The CDR3 loop is CASSEGLAGGQETQYF. The CDR3 bases are TGTGCCAGCAGTGAAGGACTAGCGGGAGGACAAGAGACCCAGTACTTC. V and J are TRBV6-1 and TRBJ2-5; 13 nucleotides line up with TRBD2. CDR3 length: 16 amino acids. Germline V lookup: CDR1 MNHNS, CDR2 SASEGT. Germline trimming cut 1 base from V and 2 bases from J; bases unmatched to any gene: 1.

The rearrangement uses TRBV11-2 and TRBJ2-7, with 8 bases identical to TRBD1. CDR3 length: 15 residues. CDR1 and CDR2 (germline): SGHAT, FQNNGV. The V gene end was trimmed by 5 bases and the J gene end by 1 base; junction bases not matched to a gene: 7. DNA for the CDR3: TGTGCCAGCAGCCCGGGACAGGCAACTTCCTACGAGCAGTACTTC. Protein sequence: CASSPGQATSYEQYF.

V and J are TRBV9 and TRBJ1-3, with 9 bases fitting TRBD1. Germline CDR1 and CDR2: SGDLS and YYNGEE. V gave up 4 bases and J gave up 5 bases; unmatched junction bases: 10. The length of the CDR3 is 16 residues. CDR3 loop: CASSRDGTGRRNTIYF. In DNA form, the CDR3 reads TGTGCCAGCAGCCGGGATGGGACAGGGAGGCGAAACACCATATATTTT. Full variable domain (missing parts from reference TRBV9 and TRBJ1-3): DSGVTQTPKHLITATGQRVTLRCSPRSGDLSVYWYQQSLDQGLQFLIQYYNGEERAKGNILERFSAQQFPDLHSELNLSSLELGDSALYFCASSRDGTGRRNTIYFGEGSWLTVV.

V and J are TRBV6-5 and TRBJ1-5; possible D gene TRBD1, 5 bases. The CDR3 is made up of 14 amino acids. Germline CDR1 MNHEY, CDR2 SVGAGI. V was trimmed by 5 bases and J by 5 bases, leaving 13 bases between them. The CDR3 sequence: CASSLQGSHQPQHF. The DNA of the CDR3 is TGTGCCAGCAGTCTTCAGGGATCTCATCAGCCCCAGCATTTT.

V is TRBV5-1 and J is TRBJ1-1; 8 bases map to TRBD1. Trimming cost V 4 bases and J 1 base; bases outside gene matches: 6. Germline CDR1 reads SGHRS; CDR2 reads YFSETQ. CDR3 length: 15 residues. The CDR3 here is CASSPATGANTEAFF. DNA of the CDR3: TGCGCCAGCAGCCCAGCGACAGGGGCGAACACTGAAGCTTTCTTT.

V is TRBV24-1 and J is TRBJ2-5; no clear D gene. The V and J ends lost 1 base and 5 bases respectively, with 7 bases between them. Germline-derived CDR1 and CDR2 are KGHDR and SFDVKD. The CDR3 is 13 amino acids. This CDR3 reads CATSDFLSETQYF. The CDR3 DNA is TGTGCCACCAGTGATTTCTTATCTGAGACCCAGTACTTC.

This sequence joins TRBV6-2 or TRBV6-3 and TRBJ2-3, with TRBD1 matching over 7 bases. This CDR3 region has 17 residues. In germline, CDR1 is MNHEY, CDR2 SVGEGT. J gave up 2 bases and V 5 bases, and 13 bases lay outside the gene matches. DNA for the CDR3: TGTGCCAGCAGTCCCCCGGGGACAGCACCTTCCACAGATACGCAGTATTTT. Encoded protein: CASSPPGTAPSTDTQYF.

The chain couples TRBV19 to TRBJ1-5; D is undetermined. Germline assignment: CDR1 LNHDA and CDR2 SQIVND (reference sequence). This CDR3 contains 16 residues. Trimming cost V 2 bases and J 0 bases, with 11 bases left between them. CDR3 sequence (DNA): TGTGCCAGTAGTATAAAGGCAGGATATAGCAATCAGCCCCAGCATTTT. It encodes CASSIKAGYSNQPQHF.

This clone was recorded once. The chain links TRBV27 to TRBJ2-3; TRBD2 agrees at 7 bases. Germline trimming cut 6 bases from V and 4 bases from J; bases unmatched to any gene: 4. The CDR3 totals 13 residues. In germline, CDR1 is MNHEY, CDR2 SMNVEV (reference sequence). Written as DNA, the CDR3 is TGTGCCAGCAGCCGGGCGGGGGCAGATACGCAGTATTTT. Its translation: CASSRAGADTQYF.

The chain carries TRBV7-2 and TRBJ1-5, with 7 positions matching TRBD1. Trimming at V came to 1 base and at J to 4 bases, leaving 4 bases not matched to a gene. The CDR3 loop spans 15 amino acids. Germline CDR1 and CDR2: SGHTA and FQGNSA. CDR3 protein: CASSLEGTDNQPQHF. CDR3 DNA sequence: TGTGCCAGCAGCTTAGAAGGGACAGATAATCAGCCCCAGCATTTT. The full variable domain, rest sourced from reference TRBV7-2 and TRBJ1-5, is GAGVSQSPSNKVTEKGKDVELRCDPISGHTALYWYRQSLGQGLEFLIYFQGNSAPDKSGLPSDRFSAERTGGSVSTLTIQRTQQEDSAVYLCASSLEGTDNQPQHFGDGTRLSIL.

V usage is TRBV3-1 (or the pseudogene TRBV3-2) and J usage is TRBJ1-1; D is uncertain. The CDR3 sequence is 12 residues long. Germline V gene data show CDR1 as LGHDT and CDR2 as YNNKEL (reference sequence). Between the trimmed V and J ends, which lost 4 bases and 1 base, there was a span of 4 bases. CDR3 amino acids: CASSLRNTEAFF. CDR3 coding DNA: TGTGCCAGCAGCCTCCGGAACACTGAAGCTTTCTTT.